This T cell receptor (beta chain) came from a study of graft-versus-host responses after intestinal transplantation. The study's findings and limits: Recipient-marrow GvH clones were detected, some having first appeared in ileum or blood.

A remark on this clone: What it binds is unknown.

The data were produced by immunoSEQ multiplex PCR, yet TCRdb's version contains in-frame clones alone and is incomplete. The sample lists 50,000 to 75,000 clones, roughly nine tenths occurring once. Germline values: CDR1 MDHEN, CDR2 SYDVKM. This CDR3 spans 16 amino acids. V lost 6 bases to trimming and J lost 4 bases; unmatched junction nucleotides: 9. The sample consisted of unstimulated CD8+ T cells sorted from spleen or lymph node cells, taken before transplant. This clonotype originated in a human donor who was the organ donor for an intestinal transplant. The chain recombines TRBV28 with TRBJ2-3; 11 bases align to TRBD2. The CDR3 reads CASSKLAGAFADTQYF. CDR3 in DNA: TGTGCCAGCAGCAAACTAGCGGGAGCGTTCGCAGATACGCAGTATTTT.